These 5 T cell receptor beta chains originate from one sample sequenced in a study of T cell responses to AZD1222 COVID-19 vaccine (dated by TCRdb to the early 2020s). The library was made by the immunoSEQ multiplex PCR assay. The clones in this table, taken by TCRdb from immuneACCESS, are in-frame only. Not every clone is retained; where verified, under half of the shortfall comes from an unresolved V gene, and the cause of the rest is unknown. The sample records 100,000 to 150,000 clones, around 92% of which are singletons. The top ten clones comprise around 4% of the sample. According to the study, the label for this sample's time point signals: baseline before first vaccination. The starting material was peripheral blood, obtained on day 0 of AZD1222 vaccination. Source of these receptors: an adult in good health.

The chain combines TRBV4-3 with TRBJ1-6; possible D gene TRBD1, 6 bases. V was cut by 3 bases and J by 0 bases, with 21 bases left in between. This CDR3 comprises 20 residues. From germline, CDR1 is LGHNA and CDR2 YSLEER. The DNA for the CDR3 is TGCGCCAGCAGCCAGGTTTTTGGTCCCGGACAGAGCTCCTATAATTCACCCCTCCACTTT. It encodes CASSQVFGPGQSSYNSPLHF.

The table lists this clone with a few counts. The chain carries TRBV19 and TRBJ2-1, with 10 bases that match TRBD2. This CDR3 contains 15 residues. CDR1 and CDR2 (germline): LNHDA, SQIVND (reference sequence). The V segment lost 1 base and the J segment 6 bases; nucleotides outside the gene matches: 3. The CDR3 reads CASSIGAGGPNEQFF. The DNA of the CDR3 is TGTGCCAGTAGTATAGGAGCGGGGGGGCCCAATGAGCAGTTCTTC.

This clone was observed a handful of times. The CDR3 DNA sequence: TGTGCCTGGGCCGGGACGGCGAACACTGAAGCTTTCTTT. It translates to CAWAGTANTEAFF. V and J are TRBV30 and TRBJ1-1; a weak D match, TRBD1 (5 bases). Germline CDR1 GTSNPN, CDR2 SVGIG (reference sequence). V lost 5 bases and J 1 base, leaving 11 bases between the germline ends. This CDR3 contains 13 residues.

The chain has TRBV19 and TRBJ1-2; 7 nucleotides agree with TRBD1. The CDR3 runs 16 residues. CDR1 LNHDA and CDR2 SQIVND come from the germline V gene (reference sequence). V gave up 5 bases and J gave up 0 bases; unmatched junction bases: 9. The CDR3 coding sequence is TGTGCCAGTAGTCTCAGGGGACAGTTCTCTAACTATGGCTACACCTTC. Translated, it gives CASSLRGQFSNYGYTF.

The V call is TRBV5-4, the J call TRBJ1-4, with a tentative D call TRBD1 (6 bases). Deletions cut 4 bases from V and 7 bases from J, with 11 bases between. The CDR3 totals 13 residues. Germline V gives CDR1 SGHNT, CDR2 YYREEE (reference sequence). The CDR3 is CASSRQGSEKLFF. The CDR3 bases are TGTGCCAGCAGCCGCCAGGGGTCTGAAAAACTGTTTTTT.